This TCR beta chain was sequenced for a study of molecular identifiers for immune sequencing clone quantification. Study-level points and caveats: Clonotypes surpassing 20 RNA copies contained over 99% of effector molecules, versus under 1% in naive cells. Identical TCR molecules can share a barcode, and this sharing could underestimate highly expanded clone sizes.

Concerning this clonotype: Its cognate antigen is unknown.

CDR1 and CDR2 (germline): ENHRY, SYGVKD. V dropped 2 bases and J dropped 3 bases, with 14 bases sitting between them. The CDR3 loop spans 15 amino acids. Every naive CD8 library was made from between about 20,000 and 1,100,000 sorted cells with 10%, 30% or 50% RNA. Researchers sorted naive CD8 T cells as cells that were CD8+CD4-CCR7+CD45RA+. TCRdb recomputed calls from the PCR reads with MiXCR, one row per CDR3 protein. The data show more than 550,000 distinct CDR3 sequences, with roughly 27% seen just once and approximately 0.75% held by the top ten. The chain uses TRBV10-3 and TRBJ2-7, with D possibly matching TRBD2 (5 bases). Sequenced: naive CD8+ T cells from blood, with Jurkat cell RNA spiked in. Regarding subset: FACS-sorted CD8+CD4-CCR7+CD45RA+ naive T cells. The TCR was taken from a human donor in good health. Some libraries in this study had Jurkat cell RNA spiked in. This chain's CDR3 is CAISEEGDWNYEQYF. The CDR3 bases are TGTGCCATCAGTGAGGAGGGAGACTGGAACTACGAGCAGTACTTC.